This note documents a single T cell receptor (beta chain) sequence. Its cognate antigen is unknown. The data stem from a study of T cell responses to AZD1222 COVID-19 vaccine. Overall study results and limits: Among AZD1222 vaccinees, only six or seven were seropositive at baseline. Spike-specific TCR breadth and depth rose after two AZD1222 doses. Clonal diversity may have been underestimated in mostly white British donors.

Germline CDR1 is SGHNT and CDR2 is YENEEA. The CDR3 sequence is 16 residues long. J gave up 5 bases and V 1 base, and 6 bases lay outside the gene matches. Whether given at about 4 or about 12 weeks, second doses were pooled. Only in-frame clones appear in the TCRdb table, and some are missing; sequencing was by immunoSEQ multiplex PCR. Of about 78,000 clones in the sample, 90% were seen once. This clonotype originated in an adult who received the AZD1222 COVID-19 vaccine. This sample comprised peripheral blood, obtained 28 days after the second AZD1222 dose. V and J are TRBV11-3 and TRBJ2-5, with 11 nucleotides matching TRBD1. CDR3 in DNA: TGTGCCAGCAGCTTAGTGGGCGGACAGGGGGCGGAGACCCAGTACTTC. This encodes CASSLVGGQGAETQYF.